This entry concerns a single TCR beta chain. Its antigen remains unidentified. This record comes from a study of cytomegalovirus exposure and HLA in healthy donors. Study information: According to later analysis, the same platform produced the roughly 120 validation and some 680 first-cohort repertoires. Study results and limitations: In vitro work confirmed that a few CMV-associated chains recognize CMV antigens.

Generated by immunoSEQ multiplex PCR, the TCRdb table keeps only in-frame clones and is missing some. The data contain about 360,000 clones, roughly 88% of them singletons. Germline CDR1 MNHEY, CDR2 SMNVEV (reference sequence). V gave up 4 bases and J gave up 4 bases; unmatched junction bases: 6. The CDR3 sequence is 17 residues long. The origin of this receptor is a woman under 30 in good health and CMV-seronegative. The V gene is TRBV27, the J gene TRBJ2-1; TRBD2 matches 14 bases. The sequenced material came from PBMCs. The CDR3 sequence: CASSYVGLAGVYNEQFF. DNA for the CDR3: TGTGCCAGCAGTTATGTGGGACTAGCGGGAGTTTACAATGAGCAGTTCTTC.